This T cell receptor beta chain was captured in a study of T cell repertoires in cytomegalovirus infection. At the level of the study: Indications of both CMV infection and matching HLA type were provided by public TCR beta signatures.

TCRdb reprocessed the reads with MiXCR, giving one entry per CDR3 protein. This table holds about 300,000 distinct CDR3 sequences, more than 20% found once. With 3 bases removed from V and 3 bases from J, the gap between germline ends came to 9 bases. The CDR3 totals 14 residues. The germline V gene has CDR1 SGHTA and CDR2 FQGNSA. This sequence joins TRBV7-2 and TRBJ2-1; a possible D gene is TRBD2 (6 bases). This clonotype was obtained from a human donor in good health (CMV status not recorded). Some clones in this sample may be carry-over from other donors' samples. Sequenced sample: PBMCs. The CDR3 DNA reads as TGTGCCAGCAGCTTTGGACTACTCTACAATGAGCAGTTCTTC. As protein: CASSFGLLYNEQFF.